This T cell receptor (beta chain) appears in the sequencing data of a study of CD8+ T cells in alopecia areata. It was with CD4, CD8alpha, NKG2D, NKG2ACE and other markers that pooled cutaneous lymph node cells were sorted. This clone has a handful of counts. A single base separates this from a much larger clone, so it may be a read error. The genes and germline here are from mouse. The read falls 4 residues short of the CDR3 end, and the missing part is taken from the germline J gene. Other DNA sequences in the same sample also yield this CDR3. The CDR3 runs 13 residues. Trimming at V came to 5 bases and at J to 3 bases, leaving 0 bases not matched to a gene. Germline assignment: CDR1 NNHNN and CDR2 SYGAGS (reference sequence). Sequencing templates came from extracted RNA that was reverse transcribed into cDNA. Sequencing was performed with immunoSEQ multiplex PCR; in TCRdb, only in-frame clones are kept and a portion is missing. The record shows more than 250,000 clones for this sample, with no singletons present.

V gene TRBV13-2 combines with J gene TRBJ2-1; 9 positions agree with TRBD1. The sequence was obtained from a C3H/HeJ mouse with alopecia areata. MHC haplotype here: H2-k. The sample comprised CD4+ T cells sorted from a lymph node. The CDR3 DNA, read in part, is TGTGCCAGCGGGACAGGGGGCTATGCT. Its translation is CASGTGGYA. The whole CDR3 region reads CASGTGGYAEQFF.